This T cell receptor (beta chain) was sequenced for a study of cytomegalovirus exposure and HLA in healthy donors. General study points: One later analysis reportedly identified an Asian-associated ancestry cluster that showed fewer N-insertions than the roughly 700-donor mean.

To note about this clone: Its antigen remains unidentified.

The length of the CDR3 is 15 residues. The germline gives CDR1 MDHEN, CDR2 SYDVKM. V was clipped by 2 bases and J by 6 bases, with 14 bases between them. 60 Vbeta and 13 Jbeta primers were used in PCR. Generated by immunoSEQ multiplex PCR, the TCRdb table keeps only in-frame clones and is missing some. In the table there are approximately 150,000 clones, about 80% of which are singletons. The specimen was PBMCs. This sequence originates from a woman aged 50 to 60 in good health and CMV-seronegative. The V call is TRBV28, the J call TRBJ1-5, with a tentative D call TRBD1 (6 bases). Here the CDR3 reads CASSLEVLGAQPQHF. CDR3 coding DNA: TGTGCCAGCAGTTTAGAGGTTTTGGGGGCTCAGCCCCAGCATTTT.